This is a list of T cell receptor beta chains from one sample in a study of blood T cell repertoires in COVID-19. Clones were sequenced by immunoSEQ multiplex PCR, and TCRdb holds only the in-frame ones, with some missing. The repertoire holds 140,000 to 150,000 clones, with around 87% as singletons. Sequencing input: peripheral blood. Receptors were obtained from a woman between 45 and 60 years old with active or convalescent COVID-19. CDR3s include the opening cysteine and the closing phenylalanine or tryptophan. The order of the fields is J gene, V gene, clone size, D gene, CDR3 protein, CDR3 DNA. D genes are given only for firm matches. The size field is filled for only some rows; it gives once, few, many or a size class.

J gene: TRBJ1-1; V gene: TRBV18; clone size: few; D gene: TRBD1; CDR3 protein: CASSPSGTGNTEAFF; CDR3 DNA: TGTGCCAGCTCACCGTCCGGGACAGGGAACACTGAAGCTTTCTTT
J gene: TRBJ2-5; V gene: TRBV25-1; clone size: -; D gene: TRBD1; CDR3 protein: CASSDTGVGTQYF; CDR3 DNA: TGTGCCAGCAGTGATACAGGGGTGGGGACCCAGTACTTC
J gene: TRBJ1-1; V gene: TRBV14; clone size: once; D gene: -; CDR3 protein: CASSPGRTATTLYAFF; CDR3 DNA: TGTGCCAGCAGCCCAGGTCGGACAGCCACGACTTTGTATGCTTTCTTT
J gene: TRBJ2-5; V gene: TRBV5-1; clone size: -; D gene: TRBD1; CDR3 protein: CASSLEGQGDQETQYF; CDR3 DNA: TGCGCCAGCAGCTTGGAGGGGCAGGGGGATCAAGAGACCCAGTACTTC
J gene: TRBJ1-5; V gene: TRBV27; clone size: -; D gene: -; CDR3 protein: CASSLTINRATPSNQPQHF; CDR3 DNA: TGTGCCAGCAGTTTAACAATTAACAGGGCTACACCTAGCAATCAGCCCCAGCATTTT
J gene: TRBJ2-3; V gene: TRBV7-2; clone size: many; D gene: TRBD2; CDR3 protein: CASSLGGRGSDTQYF; CDR3 DNA: TGTGCCAGCAGCTTAGGCGGGAGGGGGTCAGATACGCAGTATTTT
J gene: TRBJ1-5; V gene: TRBV18; clone size: -; D gene: -; CDR3 protein: CASKNSSNQPQHF; CDR3 DNA: TGTGCCAGCAAGAACAGTAGCAATCAGCCCCAGCATTTT
J gene: TRBJ2-3; V gene: TRBV11-3; clone size: -; D gene: TRBD2; CDR3 protein: CASSSTSGRAGGTDTQYF; CDR3 DNA: TGTGCCAGCAGCTCGACTAGCGGGAGGGCCGGGGGCACAGATACGCAGTATTTT
J gene: TRBJ2-5; V gene: TRBV29-1; clone size: -; D gene: -; CDR3 protein: CSVDFLRGQETQYF; CDR3 DNA: TGCAGCGTTGACTTTCTTAGAGGCCAAGAGACCCAGTACTTC
J gene: TRBJ2-5; V gene: TRBV7-3; clone size: once; D gene: -; CDR3 protein: CASSFIAQETQYF; CDR3 DNA: TGTGCCAGCAGCTTTATAGCACAAGAGACCCAGTACTTC
J gene: TRBJ1-6; V gene: TRBV28; clone size: -; D gene: TRBD1; CDR3 protein: CASSSGQTGTEGSPLHF; CDR3 DNA: TGTGCCAGCAGTTCGGGGCAGACCGGGACAGAGGGCTCACCCCTCCACTTT
J gene: TRBJ2-2; V gene: TRBV5-1; clone size: -; D gene: -; CDR3 protein: CASSLVSGELFF; CDR3 DNA: TGCGCCAGCAGCTTGGTTTCGGGGGAGCTGTTTTTT
J gene: TRBJ2-2; V gene: TRBV5-1; clone size: few; D gene: -; CDR3 protein: CASSSGYTGELFF; CDR3 DNA: TGCGCCAGCAGCTCGGGTTACACCGGGGAGCTGTTTTTT
J gene: TRBJ2-2; V gene: TRBV5-1; clone size: -; D gene: -; CDR3 protein: CASSPLVGKNTGELFF; CDR3 DNA: TGCGCCAGCAGCCCCTTGGTGGGCAAGAACACCGGGGAGCTGTTTTTT
J gene: TRBJ1-1; V gene: TRBV5-6; clone size: few; D gene: -; CDR3 protein: CASSPYTAMNTEAFF; CDR3 DNA: TGTGCCAGCAGCCCCTACACAGCTATGAACACTGAAGCTTTCTTT
J gene: TRBJ1-5; V gene: TRBV5-8; clone size: -; D gene: -; CDR3 protein: CASSLGVGNQPQHF; CDR3 DNA: TGTGCCAGCAGCTTAGGGGTGGGCAATCAGCCCCAGCATTTT
J gene: TRBJ1-2; V gene: TRBV28; clone size: once; D gene: TRBD1; CDR3 protein: CASSLSEGARDYGYTF; CDR3 DNA: TGTGCCAGCAGTTTATCAGAGGGGGCGAGGGACTATGGCTACACCTTC
J gene: TRBJ2-7; V gene: TRBV27; clone size: -; D gene: TRBD2; CDR3 protein: CASRPGGGLYEQYF; CDR3 DNA: TGTGCCAGCCGCCCCGGCGGGGGGCTCTACGAGCAGTACTTC
J gene: TRBJ2-7; V gene: TRBV27; clone size: -; D gene: TRBD2; CDR3 protein: CASSLLYGRHYEQYF; CDR3 DNA: TGTGCCAGCAGTTTATTATACGGGAGGCACTACGAGCAGTACTTC
J gene: TRBJ1-5; V gene: TRBV28; clone size: -; D gene: -; CDR3 protein: CASSLRGAGNQPQHF; CDR3 DNA: TGTGCCAGCAGTTTGCGGGGGGCGGGCAATCAGCCCCAGCATTTT
J gene: TRBJ2-1; V gene: TRBV5-1; clone size: once; D gene: TRBD2; CDR3 protein: CASSLYSSGGPTYNEQFF; CDR3 DNA: TGCGCCAGCAGCTTGTATTCTAGCGGGGGGCCTACCTACAATGAGCAGTTCTTC
J gene: TRBJ1-2; V gene: TRBV28; clone size: -; D gene: -; CDR3 protein: CASTQGAGPYGYTF; CDR3 DNA: TGTGCCAGCACCCAAGGGGCAGGCCCGTATGGCTACACCTTC
J gene: TRBJ2-6; V gene: TRBV11-2; clone size: -; D gene: TRBD1; CDR3 protein: CASSSRTGTISGANVLTF; CDR3 DNA: TGTGCCAGCAGCTCTAGGACAGGGACAATCTCTGGGGCCAACGTCCTGACTTTC
J gene: TRBJ1-2; V gene: TRBV10-3; clone size: -; D gene: TRBD1; CDR3 protein: CAISETPQGDGYTF; CDR3 DNA: TGTGCCATCAGTGAAACCCCGCAGGGGGATGGCTACACCTTC
J gene: TRBJ1-4; V gene: TRBV4-1; clone size: -; D gene: -; CDR3 protein: CASSHLSEREEKLFF; CDR3 DNA: TGCGCCAGCAGCCACTTGTCCGAGAGAGAGGAAAAACTGTTTTTT
J gene: TRBJ1-2; V gene: TRBV5-4; clone size: -; D gene: -; CDR3 protein: CASSQKNYYGYTF; CDR3 DNA: TGTGCCAGCAGCCAGAAGAATTACTATGGCTACACCTTC
J gene: TRBJ2-7; V gene: TRBV7-9; clone size: -; D gene: -; CDR3 protein: CASSLAWAYEQYF; CDR3 DNA: TGTGCCAGCAGCTTAGCGTGGGCTTACGAGCAGTACTTC
J gene: TRBJ1-1; V gene: TRBV5-1; clone size: -; D gene: -; CDR3 protein: CASSPRGLNTEAFF; CDR3 DNA: TGCGCCAGCAGCCCCAGGGGTTTGAACACTGAAGCTTTCTTT
J gene: TRBJ2-7; V gene: TRBV7-2; clone size: -; D gene: TRBD2; CDR3 protein: CASSLVPAGGLNGYYEQYF; CDR3 DNA: TGTGCCAGCAGCTTAGTTCCAGCGGGGGGCCTTAATGGTTACTACGAGCAGTACTTC
J gene: TRBJ2-5; V gene: TRBV5-1; clone size: -; D gene: TRBD1; CDR3 protein: CASSPRTGDGETQYF; CDR3 DNA: TGCGCCAGCAGCCCGCGGACAGGGGATGGAGAGACCCAGTACTTC
J gene: TRBJ2-5; V gene: TRBV19; clone size: -; D gene: TRBD2; CDR3 protein: CATSLGGGAFETQYF; CDR3 DNA: TGTGCCACCTCGCTCGGGGGGGGCGCATTTGAGACCCAGTACTTC
J gene: TRBJ1-6; V gene: TRBV3-1/TRBV3-2; clone size: -; D gene: TRBD1; CDR3 protein: CASSHSGQGYNSPLHF; CDR3 DNA: TGTGCCAGCAGCCACAGTGGACAGGGGTATAATTCACCCCTCCACTTT
J gene: TRBJ1-1; V gene: TRBV7-6; clone size: -; D gene: -; CDR3 protein: CASSWGQGKGVDTEAFF; CDR3 DNA: TGTGCCAGCAGCTGGGGACAAGGGAAAGGGGTCGACACTGAAGCTTTCTTT
J gene: TRBJ2-1; V gene: TRBV27; clone size: once; D gene: -; CDR3 protein: CASSALTRYNEQFF; CDR3 DNA: TGTGCCAGCAGCGCCTTGACTCGCTACAATGAGCAGTTCTTC
J gene: TRBJ1-3; V gene: TRBV7-2; clone size: -; D gene: -; CDR3 protein: CASSLGRDSSSGNTIYF; CDR3 DNA: TGTGCCAGCAGCCTGGGGCGAGACAGTAGCTCTGGAAACACCATATATTTT
J gene: TRBJ1-1; V gene: TRBV7-2; clone size: -; D gene: -; CDR3 protein: CASSHRTANTEAFF; CDR3 DNA: TGTGCCAGCAGCCACCGGACAGCGAACACTGAAGCTTTCTTT
J gene: TRBJ1-1; V gene: TRBV7-6; clone size: -; D gene: -; CDR3 protein: CASSFGEDGTEAFF; CDR3 DNA: TGTGCCAGCAGCTTCGGGGAGGACGGGACTGAAGCTTTCTTT
J gene: TRBJ1-1; V gene: TRBV7-9; clone size: -; D gene: TRBD1; CDR3 protein: CASSPTTGGMNTEAFF; CDR3 DNA: TGTGCCAGCAGCCCGACGACAGGGGGGATGAACACTGAAGCTTTCTTT
J gene: TRBJ1-2; V gene: TRBV19; clone size: once; D gene: -; CDR3 protein: CASSVRALTNYGYTF; CDR3 DNA: TGTGCCAGTTCGGTGAGGGCCTTGACTAACTATGGCTACACCTTC
J gene: TRBJ1-4; V gene: TRBV6-5; clone size: -; D gene: TRBD1; CDR3 protein: CASSWDRAATNEKLFF; CDR3 DNA: TGTGCCAGCAGTTGGGACAGGGCTGCAACTAATGAAAAACTGTTTTTT
J gene: TRBJ1-1; V gene: TRBV7-2; clone size: -; D gene: -; CDR3 protein: CASSLEAAVAAEAFF; CDR3 DNA: TGTGCCAGCAGCTTAGAAGCGGCCGTCGCGGCTGAAGCTTTCTTT
J gene: TRBJ1-2; V gene: TRBV29-1; clone size: -; D gene: TRBD1; CDR3 protein: CSVDSPGTEYGYTF; CDR3 DNA: TGCAGCGTGGATTCACCCGGGACAGAATATGGCTACACCTTC
J gene: TRBJ1-3; V gene: TRBV13; clone size: -; D gene: -; CDR3 protein: CASTRGVTGNTIYF; CDR3 DNA: TGTGCCAGTACCAGGGGTGTTACTGGAAACACCATATATTTT
J gene: TRBJ1-6; V gene: TRBV14; clone size: -; D gene: -; CDR3 protein: CASSLRTVYNSPLHF; CDR3 DNA: TGTGCCAGCAGCCTAAGGACAGTCTATAATTCACCCCTCCACTTT
J gene: TRBJ1-1; V gene: TRBV7-9; clone size: -; D gene: -; CDR3 protein: CASSLEYGPEAFF; CDR3 DNA: TGTGCCAGCAGCTTAGAATATGGGCCTGAAGCTTTCTTT